This passage covers 28 T cell receptor beta chains from one sample sequenced in a study of early T cells in non-severe SARS-CoV-2 infection. TCRdb reprocessed the 5' RACE reads via MiXCR and lists one record per CDR3 protein. The table lists about 26,000 distinct CDR3 sequences, 5% to 6% of them singletons. The sequencing sample was made of whole blood. The receptor set was obtained from an adult who was a healthcare worker with PCR-confirmed SARS-CoV-2 infection or an uninfected control (not recorded which).

This clonotype has ten or more counts. The V call is TRBV7-6, the J call TRBJ2-3; 10 nucleotides agree with TRBD2. The germline V gene has CDR1 SGHVS and CDR2 FNYEAQ. The CDR3 has 16 residues. After removal of 5 bases from V and 1 base from J, the junction contained 6 bases not matched to a gene. CDR3 protein: CASSPTGTSGTDTQYF. CDR3 bases: TGTGCCAGCAGCCCCACCGGGACTAGCGGCACAGATACGCAGTATTTT.

This clonotype appeared many times. This chain uses TRBV28 with TRBJ2-6; the D is unclear. The CDR3 totals 14 residues. The germline V gene has CDR1 MDHEN and CDR2 SYDVKM. V was trimmed by 7 bases and J by 0 bases, leaving 7 bases between them. The CDR3 protein is CASKTPSGANVLTF. CDR3 coding DNA: TGTGCCAGCAAAACTCCCTCTGGGGCCAACGTCCTGACTTTC. Combining the CDR3 with reference TRBV28 and TRBJ2-6 gives the whole variable domain DVKVTQSSRYLVKRTGEKVFLECVQDMDHENMFWYRQDPGLGLRLIYFSYDVKMKEKGDIPEGYSVSREKKERFSLILESASTNQTSMYLCASKTPSGANVLTFGAGSRLTVL.

The CDR3 sequence: CASSARDRAGEKLFF. CDR3 nucleotide sequence: TGTGCCAGCAGTGCCCGGGACAGGGCGGGTGAAAAACTGTTTTTT. V is TRBV25-1 and J is TRBJ1-4, with 9 bases matching TRBD1. J was trimmed by 7 bases and V by 4 bases; bases with no gene match: 7. Germline CDR1 reads MGHDK; CDR2 reads SYGVNS. This CDR3 spans 15 amino acids.

The chain links TRBV24-1 to TRBJ1-5; maybe TRBD1 (5 bases). This CDR3 has 14 residues. V gave up 4 bases and J gave up 3 bases, with 9 bases separating them. CDR1 KGHDR and CDR2 SFDVKD come from the germline V gene. The DNA of the CDR3 is TGTGCCACCAGTGAAGGACAAGACAATCAGCCCCAGCATTTT. Protein product: CATSEGQDNQPQHF.

This clonotype was counted at least ten times. The rearrangement joins TRBV20-1 to TRBJ1-1; D is undetermined. Germline CDR1 reads DFQATT; CDR2 reads SNEGSKA (reference sequence). The CDR3 is 10 amino acids. With 6 bases removed from V and 2 bases from J, the gap between germline ends came to 4 bases. The CDR3 DNA follows: TGCAGTGCAATTAACACTGAAGCTTTCTTT. Its translation: CSAINTEAFF.

This clonotype was recorded at least ten times. V is TRBV11-2 and J is TRBJ1-5; unclear D gene. The V gene's germline CDR1 is SGHAT and CDR2 FQNNGV. The V gene lost 2 bases and the J gene lost 7 bases, with 9 bases spanning the gap. This CDR3 is 13 amino acids long. CDR3 residues: CASSLNHFQPQHF. Written as DNA, the CDR3 is TGTGCCAGCAGCTTAAACCATTTCCAGCCCCAGCATTTT.

In this sample, this clonotype turned up many times. The rearrangement joins TRBV29-1 to TRBJ2-1, with a weak D call TRBD1 (5 bases). Trimming cost V 0 bases and J 12 bases, with 21 bases left between them. This CDR3 has 15 residues. Germline CDR1 is SQVTM and CDR2 is ANQGSEA. The CDR3, as DNA: TGCAGCGTTGAAGATGTGGGGCGTTTCGGTCCTGGGCAGTTCTTC. Translation gives CSVEDVGRFGPGQFF.

This clonotype has ten or more counts. This rearrangement joins TRBV19 to TRBJ1-5; tentative D call: TRBD1 (5 bases). CDR1 LNHDA and CDR2 SQIVND come from the germline V gene (reference sequence). Deletions cut 10 bases from V and 3 bases from J, with 13 bases between. This CDR3 has 13 amino acids. CDR3 amino acids: CATFGGANQPQHF. CDR3 nucleotide sequence: TGTGCCACCTTTGGTGGGGCCAATCAGCCCCAGCATTTT.

Many counts were recorded for this clonotype. J is TRBJ1-6 and V is TRBV7-8; D is ambiguous. The CDR3 consists of 17 residues. Germline V gene lookup returns CDR1 SGHVS and CDR2 FQNEAQ. The V and J ends lost 6 bases and 3 bases respectively, with 18 bases between them. CDR3 in DNA: TGTGCCAGCAGTCAAGCGCGGGCGGAACTCTATAATTCACCCCTCCACTTT. Its protein is CASSQARAELYNSPLHF.

At least ten counts were recorded for this clonotype. V is TRBV20-1 and J is TRBJ1-5; D call uncertain. The CDR3 spans 14 residues. Germline V gene data show CDR1 as DFQATT and CDR2 as SNEGSKA (reference sequence). The germline V and J ends were trimmed by 4 bases and 0 bases, with 10 bases remaining between them. For the CDR3, the DNA is TGCAGTGCTATGCGAGGTTATAGCAATCAGCCCCAGCATTTT. Translated: CSAMRGYSNQPQHF.

This clonotype was counted at least ten times. The J gene is TRBJ2-7, the V gene TRBV5-1; a possible D gene is TRBD1 (7 bases). The CDR3 is 14 residues long. Germline CDR1 is SGHRS and CDR2 is YFSETQ. The V and J ends lost 4 bases and 3 bases respectively, with 14 bases between them. The CDR3 loop reads CASSLDRDFYEQYF. DNA of the CDR3: TGCGCCAGCAGCCTAGACAGGGACTTCTACGAGCAGTACTTC.

The chain recombines TRBV7-6 with TRBJ2-1; 7 bases are shared with TRBD2. Germline CDR1 SGHVS, CDR2 FNYEAQ. The CDR3 sequence is 15 residues long. The ends lost 0 bases at V and 8 bases at J; junction bases unmatched: 7. The CDR3 region has the DNA TGTGCCAGCAGCTTAGCGGGAGGGCCCTCGTATGAGCAGTTCTTC. Translation gives CASSLAGGPSYEQFF.

Ten or more counts support this clonotype. The chain uses TRBV12-3 or TRBV12-4 and TRBJ2-3, with a weak D call TRBD2 (6 bases). Trimming shortened V by 6 bases and J by 0 bases, and 13 bases separated the two germline ends. This CDR3 comprises 15 residues. The DNA of the CDR3 is TGTGCCAGCAGGCGTCTAGCGCCAAGCACAGATACGCAGTATTTT. The encoded protein is CASRRLAPSTDTQYF.

The chain employs TRBV3-1 and TRBJ1-1, with a tentative D call TRBD1 (6 bases). Germline CDR1 and CDR2: LGHDT and YNNKEL (reference sequence). This CDR3 spans 13 amino acids. V was trimmed by 3 bases and J by 7 bases, leaving 12 bases between them. CDR3 region: CASSHQGHSEAFF. In nucleotides, the CDR3 is TGTGCCAGCAGCCACCAGGGGCATAGTGAAGCTTTCTTT. The variable domain in full, completed from reference TRBV3-1 and TRBJ1-1, reads DTAVSQTPKYLVTQMGNDKSIKCEQNLGHDTMYWYKQDSKKFLKIMFSYNNKELIINETVPNRFSPKSPDKAHLNLHINSLELGDSAVYFCASSHQGHSEAFFGQGTRLTVV.

The J gene is TRBJ1-1, the V gene TRBV5-5; D gene unclear. CDR1 is SGHKS, CDR2 YYEKEE, per germline (reference sequence). CDR3 length equals 14 residues. The ends were cut back, 1 base at V and 2 bases at J, with 9 bases in the middle. The CDR3 sequence: CASSLSGRNTEAFF. CDR3 bases: TGTGCCAGCAGCTTGTCCGGCAGAAACACTGAAGCTTTCTTT.

This clonotype showed up many times. The J gene is TRBJ2-1, the V gene TRBV11-2; 9 bases map to TRBD1. The germline gives CDR1 SGHAT, CDR2 FQNNGV. The CDR3 runs to 17 residues. V lost 5 bases, J lost 3 bases, and 11 bases stayed unmatched. The CDR3 sequence: CASSLNLPGQGYNEQFF. CDR3 in DNA: TGTGCCAGCAGCCTGAACCTTCCGGGACAGGGCTACAATGAGCAGTTCTTC.

This clonotype has ten or more counts. In DNA form, the CDR3 reads TGCAGTGCTAGAGATCTCGTCAGGGAAGCTTTCTTT. Its translation: CSARDLVREAFF. This sequence joins TRBV20-1 and TRBJ1-1, with unresolved D. The CDR3 loop spans 12 amino acids. Germline assignment: CDR1 DFQATT and CDR2 SNEGSKA (reference sequence). Trimming removed 0 bases from V and 8 bases from J, with 10 bases in between.

At least ten counts were recorded for this clonotype. This chain connects TRBV7-6 to TRBJ1-1, with D possibly TRBD1 on 5 matching bases. V lost 5 bases to trimming and J lost 3 bases, with 10 bases between them. The CDR3 covers 13 residues. Looked up from germline, CDR1 is SGHVS and CDR2 is FNYEAQ. CDR3 region: CASSPIGDTEAFF. CDR3 DNA sequence: TGTGCCAGCAGCCCCATAGGGGACACTGAAGCTTTCTTT.

This clonotype was recorded many times. The rearrangement links TRBV2 to TRBJ1-1; TRBD1 aligns across 7 bases. V gave up 3 bases and J gave up 0 bases; unmatched junction bases: 4. The length of the CDR3 is 15 residues. Germline V gene lookup returns CDR1 SNHLY and CDR2 FYNNEI. The CDR3 spells CASSDHQGVNTEAFF. CDR3 DNA: TGTGCCAGCAGTGATCATCAGGGGGTGAACACTGAAGCTTTCTTT.

This clonotype showed up just a few times. J is TRBJ1-1 and V is TRBV5-1; the match to TRBD1 covers 8 bases. With V trimmed by 4 bases and J by 4 bases, 3 bases remained unmatched. The CDR3 contains 13 residues. CDR1 SGHRS and CDR2 YFSETQ come from the germline V gene. CDR3 loop: CASSVDRATEAFF. The CDR3 DNA is TGCGCCAGCAGCGTGGACAGGGCCACTGAAGCTTTCTTT.

Only a few counts were recorded for this clonotype. V gene TRBV2 combines with J gene TRBJ2-1, with D unclear. Germline values: CDR1 SNHLY, CDR2 FYNNEI. This CDR3 region has 13 residues. V lost 8 bases and J lost 5, with 13 bases in between. The CDR3 nucleotides are TGTGCCAGCGACGGACCCGCACACAATGAGCAGTTCTTC. This encodes CASDGPAHNEQFF.

The chain links TRBV7-8 to TRBJ2-1, with a tentative D call TRBD1 (6 bases). V was shortened by 2 bases and J by 8 bases, with 16 bases between the two germline ends. Germline values: CDR1 SGHVS, CDR2 FQNEAQ. The CDR3 has 15 amino acids. CDR3 sequence: CASSLRQVHGDEQFF. The CDR3 nucleotides are TGTGCCAGCAGCTTACGACAGGTTCATGGGGATGAGCAGTTCTTC.

This clonotype was seen many times. The gene calls are TRBV20-1 and TRBJ2-7; D is ambiguous. CDR3 length equals 16 residues. Germline CDR1 and CDR2: DFQATT and SNEGSKA (reference sequence). Trimming stripped 0 bases from V and 5 bases from J, with 20 bases between. CDR3 coding DNA: TGCAGTGCTAGAGATCTAGGCATGCCCAAACACCACGAGCAGTACTTC. Residues: CSARDLGMPKHHEQYF.

This clonotype showed up many times. V gene TRBV19 combines with J gene TRBJ2-1; D may be TRBD2 (6 bases). The V and J ends lost 5 bases and 8 bases respectively, with 19 bases between them. Germline values: CDR1 LNHDA, CDR2 SQIVND (reference sequence). This CDR3 contains 15 residues. In DNA, the CDR3 is TGTGCCAGTAGTTCCCCCCTCCGACTAGGGGATGAGCAGTTCTTC. It yields the protein CASSSPLRLGDEQFF.

The CDR3 here is CASKERGAYNEQFF. CDR3 nucleotide sequence: TGTGCCAGCAAGGAGAGAGGGGCGTACAATGAGCAGTTCTTC. J is TRBJ2-1 and V is TRBV2; D is perhaps TRBD1 or TRBD2 (5 bases each). The germline V gene encodes CDR1 SNHLY and CDR2 FYNNEI. The CDR3 is 14 amino acids. V was cut by 7 bases and J by 4 bases, with 14 bases left in between.

Ten or more counts support this clonotype. The genes are TRBV4-1 and TRBJ1-5, with TRBD1 as a possible D gene (5 bases). The CDR3 has 14 residues. Trimming took 1 base from V and 4 from J, leaving 8 bases between them. Per the germline V gene, CDR1 is MGHRA and CDR2 is YSYEKL. The CDR3 is CASSQVRANQPQHF. The DNA of the CDR3 is TGCGCCAGCAGCCAAGTCAGGGCGAATCAGCCCCAGCATTTT.

This clonotype has a count of ten or more. The gene calls are TRBV28 and TRBJ2-5; D may be TRBD1 (6 bases). This CDR3 is built from 20 residues. The ends were cut back, 5 bases at V and 2 bases at J, with 30 bases in the middle. Germline-derived CDR1 and CDR2 are MDHEN and SYDVKM. Written as DNA, the CDR3 is TGTGCCAGCAGTCCTCAACGACGGACAGAACCGGGCAGGATTCAAGAGACCCAGTACTTC. This gives the protein CASSPQRRTEPGRIQETQYF.

This clonotype was seen repeatedly, ten times or more. The rearrangement joins TRBV11-3 to TRBJ2-2; D not resolved. The CDR3 extends over 16 amino acids. Germline CDR1 and CDR2: SGHNT and YENEEA. V gave up 4 bases and J gave up 2 bases, with 14 bases separating them. The CDR3 coding sequence is TGTGCCAGCAGCTGGGGTTGGCGAGAAAACACCGGGGAGCTGTTTTTT. It codes for CASSWGWRENTGELFF.